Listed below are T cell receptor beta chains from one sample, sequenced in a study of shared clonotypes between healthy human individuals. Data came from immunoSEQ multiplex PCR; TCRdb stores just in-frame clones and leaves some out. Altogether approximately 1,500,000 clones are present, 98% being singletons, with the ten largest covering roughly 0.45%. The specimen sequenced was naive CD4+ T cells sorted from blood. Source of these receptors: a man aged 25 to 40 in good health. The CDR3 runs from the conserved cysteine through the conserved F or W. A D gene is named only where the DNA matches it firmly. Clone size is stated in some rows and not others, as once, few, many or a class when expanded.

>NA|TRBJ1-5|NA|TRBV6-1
TGTGCCAGCGTCTCAACGGGGAATCAGCCCCAGCATTTT
CASVSTGNQPQHF
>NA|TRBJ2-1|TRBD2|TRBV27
TGTGCCAGCAGTACCACTAGCGGGAGTAGTAATGAGCAGTTCTTC
CASSTTSGSSNEQFF
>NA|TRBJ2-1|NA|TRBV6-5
TGTGCCAGCAGTTACTCGAATGAGGACGGGCAGTTCTTC
CASSYSNEDGQFF
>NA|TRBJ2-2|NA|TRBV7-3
TGTGCCAGCAGCTTAATCGGGTCATCCGGGGAGCTGTTTTTT
CASSLIGSSGELFF
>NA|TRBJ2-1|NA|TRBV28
TGTGCCAGCAACCGTGACGGCTCCTACAATGAGCAGTTCTTC
CASNRDGSYNEQFF
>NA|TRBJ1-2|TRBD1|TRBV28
TGTGCCAGCAGAGCAGGGGGCGACTATGGCTACACCTTC
CASRAGGDYGYTF
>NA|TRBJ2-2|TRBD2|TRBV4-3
TGCGCCAGCAGCCAAGTCCACGCACTAGCGGGAGTAAAGACCGGGGAGCTGTTTTTT
CASSQVHALAGVKTGELFF
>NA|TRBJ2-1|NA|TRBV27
TGTGCCAGCAGGGGAGATCAGTCCTACAATGAGCAGTTCTTC
CASRGDQSYNEQFF
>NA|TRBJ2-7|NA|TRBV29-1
TGCAGCGCCGGAGACAGTTCCTACGAGCAGTACTTC
CSAGDSSYEQYF
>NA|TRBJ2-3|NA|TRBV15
TGTGCCACCAGCAGGCACACAGATACGCAGTATTTT
CATSRHTDTQYF
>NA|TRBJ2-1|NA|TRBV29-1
TGCAACGGGGTAGAGGTGTGGTATGAGCAGTTCTTC
CNGVEVWYEQFF
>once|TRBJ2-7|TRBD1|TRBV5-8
TGTGCCTGCGCCGGGACAGGGACCACCTACGAGCAGTACTTC
CACAGTGTTYEQYF
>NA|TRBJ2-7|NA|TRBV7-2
TGTGCCAGCAGTCCCCGACTGACAAGCTACGAGCAGTACTTC
CASSPRLTSYEQYF
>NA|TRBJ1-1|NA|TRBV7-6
TGTGCCAGCAGCCACCAGTCAGTTGTGGGGAACACTGAAGCTTTCTTT
CASSHQSVVGNTEAFF
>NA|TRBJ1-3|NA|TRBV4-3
TGCGCCAGCAGCCAAGCTCCGCAGGGAACTGGAAACACCATATATTTT
CASSQAPQGTGNTIYF
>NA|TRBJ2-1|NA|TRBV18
TGTGCCAGCGGATACTACTACAATGAGCAGTTCTTC
CASGYYYNEQFF
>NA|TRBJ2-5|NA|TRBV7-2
TGTGCCAGCAGCTTAGGCCCCCGAGGAGAGACCCAGTACTTC
CASSLGPRGETQYF
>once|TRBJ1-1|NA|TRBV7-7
TGTGCCAGCAGCTCCCTGGCGGTGAGGGGTACTGAAGCTTTCTTT
CASSSLAVRGTEAFF
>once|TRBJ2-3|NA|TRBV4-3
TGCGCCAGCAGCCAAGATAGGCGGGGACAAAGGGTGGACTTCGGAACGCAGTATTTT
CASSQDRRGQRVDFGTQYF
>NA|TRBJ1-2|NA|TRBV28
TGTGCCAGCAGTTATGTACGAAGGACAGAAGCTAACTATGGCTACACCTTC
CASSYVRRTEANYGYTF
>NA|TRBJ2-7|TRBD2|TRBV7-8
TGTGCCAGCAGCTTAGAACTAGCGGGCTCCTACGAGCAGTACTTC
CASSLELAGSYEQYF
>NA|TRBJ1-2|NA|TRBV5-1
TGCGCCAGCAGCTTAGGAGGTCCAATTGGCTACACCTTC
CASSLGGPIGYTF
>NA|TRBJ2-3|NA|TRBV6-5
TGTGCCAGCAGTTACAGGGAGCGGACAGATACGCAGTATTTT
CASSYRERTDTQYF
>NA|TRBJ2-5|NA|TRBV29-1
TGCAGCGTTGACCTTAGCGTAACCGAGACCCAGTACTTC
CSVDLSVTETQYF
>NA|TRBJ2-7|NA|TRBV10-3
TGTGCCATCAGTGTCGACAGCTACGAGCAGTACTTC
CAISVDSYEQYF
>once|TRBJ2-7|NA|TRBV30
TGTGCCTGGAGTGCCCCACCAGGGGTAGGCGAGCAGTACTTC
CAWSAPPGVGEQYF
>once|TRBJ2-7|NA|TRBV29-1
TGCAGCGTTGCTGGAGGGAACTACGAGCAGTACTTC
CSVAGGNYEQYF
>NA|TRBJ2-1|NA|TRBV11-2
TGTGCCAGCAACTACAGGGTCTCCTACAATGAGCAGTTCTTC
CASNYRVSYNEQFF
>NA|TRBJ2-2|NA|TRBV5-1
TGCGCCAGCAGCTCCGCCGGGACGAACACCGGGGAGCTGTTTTTT
CASSSAGTNTGELFF
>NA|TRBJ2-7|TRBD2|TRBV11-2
TGTGCCAGCAGCTTATCTGCGGGGGGCAAGCAGTACTTC
CASSLSAGGKQYF
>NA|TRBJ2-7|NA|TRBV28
TGTGCCAGCAGTAACCCGGGATCCTACTTCTACGAGCAGTACTTC
CASSNPGSYFYEQYF
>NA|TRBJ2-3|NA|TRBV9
TGTGCCAGCAGCGGACGGTACAGCACAGATACGCAGTATTTT
CASSGRYSTDTQYF
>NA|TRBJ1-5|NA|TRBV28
TGTGCCAGCAGTTTCCAGGTCGGGATGGGCAATCAGCCCCAGCATTTT
CASSFQVGMGNQPQHF
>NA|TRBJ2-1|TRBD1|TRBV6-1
TGTGCCAGCAGTGAAGATCCCGGCAGGGGGCTAGTGGGGTTCCCCAATGAGCAGTTCTTC
CASSEDPGRGLVGFPNEQFF
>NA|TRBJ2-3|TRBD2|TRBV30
TGTGCCTGGAGCGACGGACTAGCGGGCACAGATACGCAGTATTTT
CAWSDGLAGTDTQYF
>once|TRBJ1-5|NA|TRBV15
TGTGCCACCAGCAGAGGGCAACCTCAGGGCAATCAGCCCCAGCATTTT
CATSRGQPQGNQPQHF
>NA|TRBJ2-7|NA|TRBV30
TGTGCCTTCTGGGGCAGTTCCTACGAGCAGTACTTC
CAFWGSSYEQYF
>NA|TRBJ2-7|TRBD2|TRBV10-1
TGCGCCAGCAGTGAGTCAGCGGGAAAATCCTACGAGCAGTACTTC
CASSESAGKSYEQYF
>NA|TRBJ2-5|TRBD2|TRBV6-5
TGTGCCAGCAGGAGCGGGGTGGAGACCCAGTACTTC
CASRSGVETQYF
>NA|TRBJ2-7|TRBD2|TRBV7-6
TGTGCCAGCAGCCTCGGGGGGACGGTTGAATACGAGCAGTACTTC
CASSLGGTVEYEQYF
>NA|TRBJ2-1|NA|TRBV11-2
TGTGCCAGCAGCTTACGGGCCTACAATGAGCAGTTCTTC
CASSLRAYNEQFF